The present TCR beta chain was sequenced within a study of T-cell reconstitution after alpha-beta-depleted transplantation in children. Per the germline V gene, CDR1 is SGHRS and CDR2 is YFSETQ. The CDR3 runs to 15 residues. Trimming took 0 bases from V and 0 from J, leaving 6 bases between them. There are many counts of this clonotype. TCRbeta library preparation incorporated unique molecular identifiers. A single record per CDR3 protein comes from TCRdb applying MiXCR to the PCR reads. The data show some 830,000 distinct CDR3 sequences, around 17% seen once. This sequence joins TRBV5-1 and TRBJ2-2; D gene ambiguous. The sample consisted of PBMCs, mostly from graft donor cells, taken 360 days after TCRalphabeta/CD19-depleted stem cell transplant. The sequence was collected from a male patient aged 10 to 17 who had a stem cell transplant for acute lymphoblastic leukemia, so the T cells may come from the graft donor. The CDR3 is CASSLVGSNTGELFF. Here the CDR3 DNA reads TGCGCCAGCAGCTTGGTGGGTTCGAACACCGGGGAGCTGTTTTTT.